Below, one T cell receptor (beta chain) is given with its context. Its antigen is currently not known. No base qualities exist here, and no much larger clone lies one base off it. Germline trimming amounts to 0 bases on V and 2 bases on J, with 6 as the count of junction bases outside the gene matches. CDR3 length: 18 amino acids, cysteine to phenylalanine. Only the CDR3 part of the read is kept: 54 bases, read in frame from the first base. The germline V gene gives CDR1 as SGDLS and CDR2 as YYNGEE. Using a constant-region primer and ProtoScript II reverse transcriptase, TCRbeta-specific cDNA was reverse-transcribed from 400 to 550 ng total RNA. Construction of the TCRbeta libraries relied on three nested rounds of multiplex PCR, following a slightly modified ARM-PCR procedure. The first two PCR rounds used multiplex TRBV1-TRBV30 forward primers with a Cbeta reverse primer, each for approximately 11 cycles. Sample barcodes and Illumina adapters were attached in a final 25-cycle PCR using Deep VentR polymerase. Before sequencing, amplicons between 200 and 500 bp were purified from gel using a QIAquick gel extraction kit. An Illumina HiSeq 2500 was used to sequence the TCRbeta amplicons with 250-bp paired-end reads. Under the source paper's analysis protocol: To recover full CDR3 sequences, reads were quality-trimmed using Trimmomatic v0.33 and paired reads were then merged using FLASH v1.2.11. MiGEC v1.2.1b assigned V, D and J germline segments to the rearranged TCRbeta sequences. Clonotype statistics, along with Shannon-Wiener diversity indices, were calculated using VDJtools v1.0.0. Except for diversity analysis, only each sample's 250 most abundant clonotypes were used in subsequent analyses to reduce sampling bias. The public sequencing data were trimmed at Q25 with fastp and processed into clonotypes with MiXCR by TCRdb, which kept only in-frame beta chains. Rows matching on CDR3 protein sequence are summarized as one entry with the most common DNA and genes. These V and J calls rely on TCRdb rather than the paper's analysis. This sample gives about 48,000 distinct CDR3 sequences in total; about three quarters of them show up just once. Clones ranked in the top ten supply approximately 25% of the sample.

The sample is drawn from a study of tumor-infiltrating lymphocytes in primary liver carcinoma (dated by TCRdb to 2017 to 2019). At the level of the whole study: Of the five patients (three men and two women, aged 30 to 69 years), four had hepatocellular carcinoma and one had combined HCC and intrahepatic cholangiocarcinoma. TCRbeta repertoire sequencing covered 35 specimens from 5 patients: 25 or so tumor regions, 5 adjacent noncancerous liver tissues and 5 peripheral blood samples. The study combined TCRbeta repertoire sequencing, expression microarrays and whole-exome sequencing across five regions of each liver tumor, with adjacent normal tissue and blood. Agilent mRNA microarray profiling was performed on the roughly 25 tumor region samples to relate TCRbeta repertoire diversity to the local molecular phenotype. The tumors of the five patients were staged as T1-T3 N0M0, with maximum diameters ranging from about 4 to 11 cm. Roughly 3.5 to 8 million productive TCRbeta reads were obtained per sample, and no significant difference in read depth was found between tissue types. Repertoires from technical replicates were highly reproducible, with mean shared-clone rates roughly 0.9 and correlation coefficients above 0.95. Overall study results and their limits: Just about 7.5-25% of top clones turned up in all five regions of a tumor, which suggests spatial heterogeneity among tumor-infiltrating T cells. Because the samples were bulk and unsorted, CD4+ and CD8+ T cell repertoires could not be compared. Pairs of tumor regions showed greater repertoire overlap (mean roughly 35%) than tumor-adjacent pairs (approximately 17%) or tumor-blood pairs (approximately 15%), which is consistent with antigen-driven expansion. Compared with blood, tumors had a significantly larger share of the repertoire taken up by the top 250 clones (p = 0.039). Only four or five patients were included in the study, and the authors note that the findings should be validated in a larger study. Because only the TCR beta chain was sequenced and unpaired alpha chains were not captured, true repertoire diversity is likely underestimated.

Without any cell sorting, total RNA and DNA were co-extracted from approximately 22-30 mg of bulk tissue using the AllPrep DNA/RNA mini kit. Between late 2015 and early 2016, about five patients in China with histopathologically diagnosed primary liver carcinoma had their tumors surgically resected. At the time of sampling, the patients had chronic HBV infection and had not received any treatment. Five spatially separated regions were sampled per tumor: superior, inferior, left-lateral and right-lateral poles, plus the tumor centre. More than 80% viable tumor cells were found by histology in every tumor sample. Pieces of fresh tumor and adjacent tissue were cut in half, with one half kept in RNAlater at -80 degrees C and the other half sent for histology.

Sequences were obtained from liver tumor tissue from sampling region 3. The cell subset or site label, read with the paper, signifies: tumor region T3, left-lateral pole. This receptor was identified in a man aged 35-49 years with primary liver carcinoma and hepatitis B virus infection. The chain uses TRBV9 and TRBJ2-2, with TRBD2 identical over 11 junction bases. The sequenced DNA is TGTGCCAGCAGCGTAGGACTAGCGGGGTACTTTAACACCGGGGAGCTGTTTTTT. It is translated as CASSVGLAGYFNTGELFF.